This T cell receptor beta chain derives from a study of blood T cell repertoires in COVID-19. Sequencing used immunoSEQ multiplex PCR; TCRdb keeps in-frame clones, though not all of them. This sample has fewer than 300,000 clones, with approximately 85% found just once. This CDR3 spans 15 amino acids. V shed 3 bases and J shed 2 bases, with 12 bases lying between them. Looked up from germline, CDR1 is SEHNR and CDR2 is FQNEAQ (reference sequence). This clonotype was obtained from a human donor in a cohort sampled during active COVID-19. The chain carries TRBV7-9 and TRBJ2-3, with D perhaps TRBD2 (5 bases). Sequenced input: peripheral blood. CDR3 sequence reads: CASSLERKPTDTQYF. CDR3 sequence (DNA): TGTGCCAGCAGCTTGGAGCGGAAACCCACAGATACGCAGTATTTT.